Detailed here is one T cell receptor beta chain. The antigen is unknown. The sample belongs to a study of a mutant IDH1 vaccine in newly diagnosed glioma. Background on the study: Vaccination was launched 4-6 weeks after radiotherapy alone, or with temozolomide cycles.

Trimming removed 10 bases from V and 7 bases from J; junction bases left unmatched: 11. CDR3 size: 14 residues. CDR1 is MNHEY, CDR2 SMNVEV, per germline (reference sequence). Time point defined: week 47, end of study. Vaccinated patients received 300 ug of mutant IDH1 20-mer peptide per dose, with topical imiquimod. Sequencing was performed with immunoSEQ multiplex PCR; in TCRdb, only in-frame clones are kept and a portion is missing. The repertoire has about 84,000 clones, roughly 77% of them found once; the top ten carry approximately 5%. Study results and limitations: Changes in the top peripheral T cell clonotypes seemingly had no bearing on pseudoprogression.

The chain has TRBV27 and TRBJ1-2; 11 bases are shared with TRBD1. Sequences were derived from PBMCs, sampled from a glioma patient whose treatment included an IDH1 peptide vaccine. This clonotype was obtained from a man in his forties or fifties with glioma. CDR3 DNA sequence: TGTGCCACTAGGGGTGGACAGGGGGCATCTGGCTACACCTTC. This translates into CATRGGQGASGYTF.